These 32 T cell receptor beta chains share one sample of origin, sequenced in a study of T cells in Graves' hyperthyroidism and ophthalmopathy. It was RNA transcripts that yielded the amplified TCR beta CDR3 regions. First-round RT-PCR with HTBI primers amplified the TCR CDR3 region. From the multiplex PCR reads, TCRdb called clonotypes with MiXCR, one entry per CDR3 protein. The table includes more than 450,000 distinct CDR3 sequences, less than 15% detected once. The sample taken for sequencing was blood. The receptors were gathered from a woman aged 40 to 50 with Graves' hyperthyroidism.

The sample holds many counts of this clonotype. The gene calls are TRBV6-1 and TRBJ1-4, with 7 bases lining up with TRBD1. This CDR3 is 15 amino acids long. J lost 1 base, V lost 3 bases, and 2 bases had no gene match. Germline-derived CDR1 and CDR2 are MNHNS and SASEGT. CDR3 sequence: CASSEYRGTNEKLFF. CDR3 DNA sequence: TGTGCCAGCAGTGAGTACAGGGGAACTAATGAAAAACTGTTTTTT.

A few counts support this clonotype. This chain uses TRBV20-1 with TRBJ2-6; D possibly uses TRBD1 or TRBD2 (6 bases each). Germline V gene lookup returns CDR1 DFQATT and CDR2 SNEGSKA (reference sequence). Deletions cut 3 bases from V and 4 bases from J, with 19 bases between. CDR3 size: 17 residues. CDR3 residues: CSASSGAGKSGANVLTF. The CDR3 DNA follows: TGCAGTGCTAGTTCGGGGGCGGGGAAATCCGGGGCCAACGTCCTGACTTTC.

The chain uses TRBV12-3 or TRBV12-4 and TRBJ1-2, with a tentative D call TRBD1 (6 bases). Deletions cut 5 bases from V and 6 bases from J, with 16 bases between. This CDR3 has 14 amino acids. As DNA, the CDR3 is TGTGCCAGCAGTACCGGCACAGGGCGGGATGGCTACACCTTC. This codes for CASSTGTGRDGYTF.

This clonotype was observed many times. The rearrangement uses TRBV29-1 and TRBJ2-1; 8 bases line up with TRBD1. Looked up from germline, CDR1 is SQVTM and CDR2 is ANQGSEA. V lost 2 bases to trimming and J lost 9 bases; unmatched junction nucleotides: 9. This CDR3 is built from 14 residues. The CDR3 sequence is CSVEIAGGFSEQFF. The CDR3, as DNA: TGCAGCGTTGAAATTGCAGGGGGCTTTTCTGAGCAGTTCTTC.

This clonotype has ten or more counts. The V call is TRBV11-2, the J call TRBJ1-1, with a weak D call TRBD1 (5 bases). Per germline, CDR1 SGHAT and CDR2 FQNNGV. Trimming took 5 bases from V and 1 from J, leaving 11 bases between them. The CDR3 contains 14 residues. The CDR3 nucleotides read TGTGCCAGCAGCCCGGGACGGACGAACACTGAAGCTTTCTTT. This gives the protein CASSPGRTNTEAFF.

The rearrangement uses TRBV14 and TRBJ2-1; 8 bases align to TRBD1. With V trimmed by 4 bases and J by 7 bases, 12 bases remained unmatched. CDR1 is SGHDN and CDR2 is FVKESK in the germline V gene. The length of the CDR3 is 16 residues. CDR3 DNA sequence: TGTGCCAGCAGCCCCCGGACAGGGACTCTAGGTAATGAGCAGTTCTTC. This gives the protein CASSPRTGTLGNEQFF.

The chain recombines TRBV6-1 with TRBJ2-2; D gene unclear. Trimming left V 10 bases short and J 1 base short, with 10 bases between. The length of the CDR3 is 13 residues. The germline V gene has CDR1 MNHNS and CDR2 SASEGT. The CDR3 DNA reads TGTGCCACACTGAACAAGAACACCGGGGAGCTGTTTTTT. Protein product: CATLNKNTGELFF.

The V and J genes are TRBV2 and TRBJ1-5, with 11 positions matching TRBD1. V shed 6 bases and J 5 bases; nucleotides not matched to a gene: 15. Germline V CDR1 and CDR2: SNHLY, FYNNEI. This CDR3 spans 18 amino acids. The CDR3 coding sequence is TGTGCCAGCAGAGCCCCCGGGACAGGGGGAATAGTATATCAGCCCCAGCATTTT. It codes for CASRAPGTGGIVYQPQHF. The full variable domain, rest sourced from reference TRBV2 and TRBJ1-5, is EPEVTQTPSHQVTQMGQEVILRCVPISNHLYFYWYRQILGQKVEFLVSFYNNEISEKSEIFDDQFSVERPDGSNFTLKIRSTKLEDSAMYFCASRAPGTGGIVYQPQHFGDGTRLSIL.

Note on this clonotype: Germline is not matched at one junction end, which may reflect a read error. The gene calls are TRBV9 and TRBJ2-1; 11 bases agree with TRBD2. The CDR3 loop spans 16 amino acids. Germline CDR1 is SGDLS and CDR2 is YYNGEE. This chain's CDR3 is CANSPETGTSGNEQFF. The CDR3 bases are TGTGCCAACAGCCCAGAGACCGGGACTAGCGGCAATGAGCAGTTCTTC.

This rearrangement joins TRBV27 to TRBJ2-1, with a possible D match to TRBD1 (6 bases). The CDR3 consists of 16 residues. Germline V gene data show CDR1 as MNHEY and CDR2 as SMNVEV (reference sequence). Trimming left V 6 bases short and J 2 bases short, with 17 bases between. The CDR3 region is CASSPVGARTYNEQFF. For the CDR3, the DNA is TGTGCCAGCAGCCCGGTGGGGGCTCGAACCTACAATGAGCAGTTCTTC.

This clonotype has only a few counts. In DNA, the CDR3 is TGTGCCAGCAGCCAAGATTGGTCATTACTAGCGGGAGTCGCGGGGGAGCTGTTTTTT. Protein sequence: CASSQDWSLLAGVAGELFF. This rearrangement joins TRBV3-1 to TRBJ2-2; 11 bases fit TRBD2. Looked up from germline, CDR1 is LGHDT and CDR2 is YNNKEL (reference sequence). Trimming removed 0 bases from V and 8 bases from J; junction bases left unmatched: 14. The CDR3 extends over 19 amino acids.

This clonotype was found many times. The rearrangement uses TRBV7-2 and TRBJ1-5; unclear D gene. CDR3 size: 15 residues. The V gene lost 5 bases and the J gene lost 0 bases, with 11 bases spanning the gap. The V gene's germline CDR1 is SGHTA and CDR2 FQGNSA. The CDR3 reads CASSGTEYSNQPQHF. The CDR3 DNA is TGTGCCAGCAGCGGCACGGAGTATAGCAATCAGCCCCAGCATTTT.

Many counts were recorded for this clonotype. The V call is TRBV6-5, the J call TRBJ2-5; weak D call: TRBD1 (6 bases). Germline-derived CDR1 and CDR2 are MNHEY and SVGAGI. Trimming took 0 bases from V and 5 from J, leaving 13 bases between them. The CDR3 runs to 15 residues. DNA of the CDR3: TGTGCCAGCAGTTACTCGGGACAAAACCGCGAGACCCAGTACTTC. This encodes CASSYSGQNRETQYF.

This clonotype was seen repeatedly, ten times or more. CDR3 sequence: CASSLGRGLAGGPYEQYF. The CDR3 coding sequence is TGTGCCAGCAGCTTAGGTAGAGGACTAGCGGGAGGGCCCTACGAGCAGTACTTC. The chain joins TRBV7-2 to TRBJ2-7; 15 nucleotides agree with TRBD2. The CDR3 spans 18 residues. Unmatched junction bases numbered 6, after V lost 1 base and J lost 2 bases. Germline values: CDR1 SGHTA, CDR2 FQGNSA. Looking up the rest from reference TRBV7-2 and TRBJ2-7 gives the full variable domain: GAGVSQSPSNKVTEKGKDVELRCDPISGHTALYWYRQSLGQGLEFLIYFQGNSAPDKSGLPSDRFSAERTGGSVSTLTIQRTQQEDSAVYLCASSLGRGLAGGPYEQYFGPGTRLTVT.

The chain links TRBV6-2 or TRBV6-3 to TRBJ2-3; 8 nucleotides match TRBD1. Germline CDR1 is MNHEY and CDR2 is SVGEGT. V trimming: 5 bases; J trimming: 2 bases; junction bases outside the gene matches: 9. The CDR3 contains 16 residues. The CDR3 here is CASSSRQGTHTDTQYF. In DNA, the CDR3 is TGTGCCAGCAGTAGCCGACAGGGGACACACACAGATACGCAGTATTTT.

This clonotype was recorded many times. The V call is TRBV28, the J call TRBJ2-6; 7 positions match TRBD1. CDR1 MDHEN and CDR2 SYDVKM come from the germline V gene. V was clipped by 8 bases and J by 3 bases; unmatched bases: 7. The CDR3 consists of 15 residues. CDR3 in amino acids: CASQSGGVGANVLTF. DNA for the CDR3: TGTGCCAGCCAATCAGGGGGTGTTGGGGCCAACGTCCTGACTTTC.

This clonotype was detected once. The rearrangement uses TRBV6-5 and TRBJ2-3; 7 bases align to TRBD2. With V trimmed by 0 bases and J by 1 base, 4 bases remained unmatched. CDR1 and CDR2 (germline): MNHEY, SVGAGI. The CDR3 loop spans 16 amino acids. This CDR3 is CASSYSAAGRTDTQYF. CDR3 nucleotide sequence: TGTGCCAGCAGTTACTCTGCAGCGGGACGCACAGATACGCAGTATTTT.

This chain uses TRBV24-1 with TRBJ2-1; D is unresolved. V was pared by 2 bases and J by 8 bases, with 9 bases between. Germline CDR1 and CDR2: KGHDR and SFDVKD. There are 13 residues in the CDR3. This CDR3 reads CATSDSPRDEQFF. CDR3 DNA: TGTGCCACCAGTGATTCGCCCCGTGATGAGCAGTTCTTC.

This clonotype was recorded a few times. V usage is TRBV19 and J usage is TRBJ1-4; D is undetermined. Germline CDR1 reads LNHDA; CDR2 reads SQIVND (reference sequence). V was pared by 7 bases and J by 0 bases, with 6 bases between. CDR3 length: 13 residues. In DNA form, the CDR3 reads TGTGCCAGTAAGCCAACAACTAATGAAAAACTGTTTTTT. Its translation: CASKPTTNEKLFF.

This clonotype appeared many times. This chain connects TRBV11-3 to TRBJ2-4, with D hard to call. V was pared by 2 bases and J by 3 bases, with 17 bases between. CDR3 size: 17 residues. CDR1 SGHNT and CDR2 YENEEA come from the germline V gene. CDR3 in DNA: TGTGCCAGCAGCTTACCGGGCATCCGGGTGGACAAAAACATTCAGTACTTC. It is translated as CASSLPGIRVDKNIQYF. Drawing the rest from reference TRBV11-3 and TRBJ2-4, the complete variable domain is EAGVVQSPRYKIIEKKQPVAFWCNPISGHNTLYWYLQNLGQGPELLIRYENEEAVDDSQLPKDRFSAERLKGVDSTLKIQPAELGDSAVYLCASSLPGIRVDKNIQYFGAGTRLSVL.

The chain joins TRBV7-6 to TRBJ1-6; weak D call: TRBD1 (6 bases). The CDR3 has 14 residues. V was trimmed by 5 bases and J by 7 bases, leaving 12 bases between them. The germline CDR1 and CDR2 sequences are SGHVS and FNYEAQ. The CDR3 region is CASSRTGPNSPLHF. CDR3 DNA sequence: TGTGCCAGCAGCCGAACAGGGCCAAATTCACCCCTCCACTTT. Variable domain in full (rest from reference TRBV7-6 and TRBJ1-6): GAGVSQSPRYKVTKRGQDVALRCDPISGHVSLYWYRQALGQGPEFLTYFNYEAQQDKSGLPNDRFSAERPEGSISTLTIQRTEQRDSAMYRCASSRTGPNSPLHFGNGTRLTVT.

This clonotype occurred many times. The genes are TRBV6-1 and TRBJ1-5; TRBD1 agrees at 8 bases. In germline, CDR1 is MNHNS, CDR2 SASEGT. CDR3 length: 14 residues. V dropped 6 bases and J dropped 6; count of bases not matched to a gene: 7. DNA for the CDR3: TGTGCCAGCAGCGGCTCAGGGGGCTCTCAGCCCCAGCATTTT. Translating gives CASSGSGGSQPQHF.

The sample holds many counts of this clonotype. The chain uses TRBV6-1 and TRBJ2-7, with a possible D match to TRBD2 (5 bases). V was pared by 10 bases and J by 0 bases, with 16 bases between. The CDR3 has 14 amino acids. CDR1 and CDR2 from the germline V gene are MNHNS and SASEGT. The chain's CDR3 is CATRADGSSYEQYF. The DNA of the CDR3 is TGTGCCACCCGAGCGGACGGTAGCTCCTACGAGCAGTACTTC.

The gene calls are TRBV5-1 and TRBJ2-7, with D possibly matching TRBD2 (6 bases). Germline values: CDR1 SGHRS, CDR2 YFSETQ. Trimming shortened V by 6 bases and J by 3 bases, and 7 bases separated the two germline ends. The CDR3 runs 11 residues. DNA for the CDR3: TGCGCCAGCAAGGGAGGCTACGAGCAGTACTTC. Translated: CASKGGYEQYF.

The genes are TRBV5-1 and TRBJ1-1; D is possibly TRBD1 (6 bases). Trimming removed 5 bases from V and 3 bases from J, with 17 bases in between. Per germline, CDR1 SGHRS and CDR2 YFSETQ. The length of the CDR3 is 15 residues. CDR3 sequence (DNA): TGCGCCAGCAGTTCTCTTCAGGGGACGGACACTGAAGCTTTCTTT. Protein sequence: CASSSLQGTDTEAFF.

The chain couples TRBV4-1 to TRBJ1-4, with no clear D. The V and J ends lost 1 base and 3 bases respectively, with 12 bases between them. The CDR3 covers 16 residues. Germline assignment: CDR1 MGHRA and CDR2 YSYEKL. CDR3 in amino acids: CASSQGHGPPNEKLFF. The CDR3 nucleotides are TGCGCCAGCAGCCAAGGTCATGGGCCCCCTAATGAAAAACTGTTTTTT.

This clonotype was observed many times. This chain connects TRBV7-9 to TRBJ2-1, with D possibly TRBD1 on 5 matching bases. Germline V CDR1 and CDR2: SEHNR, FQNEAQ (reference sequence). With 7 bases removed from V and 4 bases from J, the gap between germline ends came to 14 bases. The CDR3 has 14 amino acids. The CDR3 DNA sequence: TGTGCCAGCACCGCGGACAACCCATACAATGAGCAGTTCTTC. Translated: CASTADNPYNEQFF.

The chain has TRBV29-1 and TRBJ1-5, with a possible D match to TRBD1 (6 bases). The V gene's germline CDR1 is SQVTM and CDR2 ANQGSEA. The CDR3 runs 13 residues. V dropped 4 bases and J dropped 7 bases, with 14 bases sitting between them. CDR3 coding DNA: TGCAGCGTTGGAAGTGGGGGCGGGCAGCCCCAGCATTTT. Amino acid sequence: CSVGSGGGQPQHF.

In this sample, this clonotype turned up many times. CDR3 nucleotides: TGTGCCAGCAGCTTAAAAGCCCTAGGTGCCGCGGGCCCCTACGAGCAGTACTTC. This sequence encodes CASSLKALGAAGPYEQYF. The chain carries TRBV7-3 and TRBJ2-7; D is possibly TRBD2 (5 bases). Germline CDR1 reads SGHTA; CDR2 reads FQGTGA. Trimming pared 1 base from V and 2 bases from J, leaving 21 bases between. There are 18 residues in the CDR3.

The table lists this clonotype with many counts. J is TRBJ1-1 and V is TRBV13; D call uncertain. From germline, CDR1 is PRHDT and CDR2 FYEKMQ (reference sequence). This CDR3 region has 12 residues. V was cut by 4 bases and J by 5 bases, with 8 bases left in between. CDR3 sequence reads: CASSSAETEAFF. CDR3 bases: TGTGCCAGCAGCTCGGCCGAGACTGAAGCTTTCTTT.

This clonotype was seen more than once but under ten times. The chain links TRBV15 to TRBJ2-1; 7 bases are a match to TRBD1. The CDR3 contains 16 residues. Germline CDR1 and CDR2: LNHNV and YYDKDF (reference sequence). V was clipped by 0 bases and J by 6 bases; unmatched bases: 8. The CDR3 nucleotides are TGTGCCACCAGCAGAGATCGTACAGGGGTGCCCAATGAGCAGTTCTTC. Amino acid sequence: CATSRDRTGVPNEQFF.

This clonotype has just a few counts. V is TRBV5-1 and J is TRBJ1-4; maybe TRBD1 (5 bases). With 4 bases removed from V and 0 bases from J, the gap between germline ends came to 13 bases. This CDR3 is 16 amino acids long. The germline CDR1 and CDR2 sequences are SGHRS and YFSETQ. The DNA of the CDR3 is TGCGCCAGCAGCGCGACGAGGGGTGCAACTAATGAAAAACTGTTTTTT. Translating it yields CASSATRGATNEKLFF.